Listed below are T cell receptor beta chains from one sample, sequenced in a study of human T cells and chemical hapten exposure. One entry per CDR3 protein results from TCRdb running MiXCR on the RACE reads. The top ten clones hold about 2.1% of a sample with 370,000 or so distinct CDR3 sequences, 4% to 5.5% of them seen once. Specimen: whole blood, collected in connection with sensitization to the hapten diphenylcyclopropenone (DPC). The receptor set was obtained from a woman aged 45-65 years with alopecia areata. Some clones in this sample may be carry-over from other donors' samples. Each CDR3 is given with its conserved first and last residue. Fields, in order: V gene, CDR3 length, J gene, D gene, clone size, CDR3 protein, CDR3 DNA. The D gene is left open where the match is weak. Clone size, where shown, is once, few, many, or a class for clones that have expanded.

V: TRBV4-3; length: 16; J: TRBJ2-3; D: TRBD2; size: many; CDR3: CASSQDLAGVVDTQYF; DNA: TGCGCCAGCAGCCAAGATCTAGCGGGAGTAGTAGATACGCAGTATTTT
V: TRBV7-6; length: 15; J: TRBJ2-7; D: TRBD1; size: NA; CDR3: CASSPGTGVFYEQYF; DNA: TGTGCCAGCAGTCCCGGGACAGGGGTTTTCTACGAGCAGTACTTC
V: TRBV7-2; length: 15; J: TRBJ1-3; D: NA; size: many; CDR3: CASSLGWGTGNTIYF; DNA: TGTGCCAGCAGCTTAGGTTGGGGGACCGGAAACACCATATATTTT
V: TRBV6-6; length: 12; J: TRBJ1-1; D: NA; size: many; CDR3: CASSPDSNEAFF; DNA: TGTGCCAGCAGCCCTGACAGCAATGAAGCTTTCTTT
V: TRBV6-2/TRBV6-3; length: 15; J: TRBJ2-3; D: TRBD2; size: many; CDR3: CASSFGAGVTDTQYF; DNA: TGTGCCAGCAGTTTCGGAGCGGGAGTAACAGATACGCAGTATTTT
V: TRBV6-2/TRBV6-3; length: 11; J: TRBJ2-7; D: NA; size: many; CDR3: CASSHSYEQYF; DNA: TGTGCCAGCAGCCACTCCTACGAGCAGTACTTC
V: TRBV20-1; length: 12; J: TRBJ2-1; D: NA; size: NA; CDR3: CSAREGSYEQFF; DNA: TGCAGTGCTAGAGAGGGTAGTTATGAGCAGTTCTTC
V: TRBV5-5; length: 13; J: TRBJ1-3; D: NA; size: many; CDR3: CASSVDAGNTIYF; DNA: TGTGCCAGCAGCGTTGACGCCGGAAACACCATATATTTT
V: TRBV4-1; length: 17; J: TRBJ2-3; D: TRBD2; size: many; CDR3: CASSQGLAGLLTDTQYF; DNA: TGCGCCAGCAGCCAAGGACTAGCGGGGCTACTCACAGATACGCAGTATTTT
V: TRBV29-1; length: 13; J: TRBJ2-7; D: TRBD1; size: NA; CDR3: CSVEDVRGQGQYF; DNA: TGCAGCGTTGAAGATGTGAGGGGGCAAGGGCAGTACTTC
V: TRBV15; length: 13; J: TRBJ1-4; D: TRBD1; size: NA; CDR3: CATSLGQDEKLFF; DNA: TGTGCCACCAGCCTCGGACAGGATGAAAAACTGTTTTTT
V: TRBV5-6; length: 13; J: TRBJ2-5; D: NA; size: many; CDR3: CASTGHRQETQYF; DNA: TGTGCCAGCACCGGACACCGCCAAGAGACCCAGTACTTC
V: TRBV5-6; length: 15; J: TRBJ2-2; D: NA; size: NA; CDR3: CASSSPGAETGELFF; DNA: TGTGCCAGCAGCTCCCCCGGGGCCGAGACCGGGGAGCTGTTTTTT
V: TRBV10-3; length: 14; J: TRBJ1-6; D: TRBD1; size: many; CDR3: CAIGRTGEGSPLHF; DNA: TGTGCCATCGGTCGGACAGGGGAAGGTTCACCCCTCCACTTT
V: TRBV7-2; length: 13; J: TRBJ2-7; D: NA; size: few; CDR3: CASSGSEGYEQYF; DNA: TGTGCCAGCAGCGGGAGTGAGGGTTACGAGCAGTACTTC
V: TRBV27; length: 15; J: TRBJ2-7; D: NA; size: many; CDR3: CASSLQGGGSDEQYF; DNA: TGTGCCAGCAGTCTCCAGGGCGGGGGCAGCGACGAGCAGTACTTC
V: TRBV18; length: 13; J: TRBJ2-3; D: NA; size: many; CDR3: CASSPPGSDTQYF; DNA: TGTGCCAGCTCACCACCGGGATCAGATACGCAGTATTTT
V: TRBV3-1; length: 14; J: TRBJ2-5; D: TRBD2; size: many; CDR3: CASSNGLAVETQYF; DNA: TGTGCCAGCAGCAACGGACTAGCCGTAGAGACCCAGTACTTC
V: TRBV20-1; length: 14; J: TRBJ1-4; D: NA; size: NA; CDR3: CSARDPGSSEKLFF; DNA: TGCAGTGCTAGAGATCCGGGGTCAAGCGAAAAACTGTTTTTT
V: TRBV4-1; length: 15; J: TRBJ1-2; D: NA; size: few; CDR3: CASSQDRLQGHPHSF; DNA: TGCGCCAGCAGCCAAGATCGCCTCCAAGGACACCCTCATAGCTTC
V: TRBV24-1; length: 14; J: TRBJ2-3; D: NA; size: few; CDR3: CATSDVTVTDTQYF; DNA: TGTGCCACCAGTGATGTTACGGTCACAGATACGCAGTATTTT
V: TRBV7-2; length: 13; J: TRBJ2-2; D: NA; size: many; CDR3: CASSPRHTGELFF; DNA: TGTGCCAGCAGCCCAAGACACACCGGGGAGCTGTTTTTT
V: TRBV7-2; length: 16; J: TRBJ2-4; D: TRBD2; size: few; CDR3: CASSLAGGGSKNIQYF; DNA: TGTGCCAGCAGCTTAGCGGGGGGAGGGTCAAAAAACATTCAGTACTTC
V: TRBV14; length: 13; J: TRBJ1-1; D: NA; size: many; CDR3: CASSQDPRAEAFF; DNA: TGTGCCAGCAGCCAAGATCCAAGGGCGGAAGCTTTCTTT
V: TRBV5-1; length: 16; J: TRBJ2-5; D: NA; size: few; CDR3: CASSLGLRTEQETQYF; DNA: TGCGCCAGCAGCTTGGGGCTGCGGACGGAGCAAGAGACCCAGTACTTC
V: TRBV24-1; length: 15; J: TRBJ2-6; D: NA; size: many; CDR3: CATEPGFSGANVLTF; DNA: TGTGCCACGGAACCAGGGTTCTCTGGGGCCAACGTCCTGACTTTC
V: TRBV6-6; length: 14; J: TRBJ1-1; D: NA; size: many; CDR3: CASSRSGAGAEAFF; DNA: TGTGCCAGCAGCCGCTCTGGGGCTGGGGCTGAAGCTTTCTTT
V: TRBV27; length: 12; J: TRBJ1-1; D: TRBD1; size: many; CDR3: CASSRQGREAFF; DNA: TGTGCCAGCAGTCGACAGGGGAGAGAAGCTTTCTTT
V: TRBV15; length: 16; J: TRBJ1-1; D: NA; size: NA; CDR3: CATRAGSGTPNTEAFF; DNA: TGTGCCACCAGGGCGGGATCGGGGACCCCGAACACTGAAGCTTTCTTT
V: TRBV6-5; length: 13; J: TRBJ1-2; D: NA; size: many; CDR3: CASSPGRPFIFTF; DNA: TGTGCCAGCAGCCCCGGACGGCCTTTTATCTTCACCTTC
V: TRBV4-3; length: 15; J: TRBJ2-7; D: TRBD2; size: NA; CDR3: CASSQEGSGRDEQYF; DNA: TGCGCCAGCAGCCAAGAAGGGTCGGGGAGGGACGAGCAGTACTTC
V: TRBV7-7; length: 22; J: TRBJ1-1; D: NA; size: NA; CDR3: CASSLDLKHREFRRGFRAEAFF; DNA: TGTGCCAGCAGCTTAGATCTTAAGCATCGAGAATTCCGACGGGGATTTAGGGCTGAAGCTTTCTTT
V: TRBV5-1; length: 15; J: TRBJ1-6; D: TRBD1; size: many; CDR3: CASSLQGENNSPLHF; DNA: TGCGCCAGCAGCCTACAGGGGGAGAATAATTCACCCCTCCACTTT
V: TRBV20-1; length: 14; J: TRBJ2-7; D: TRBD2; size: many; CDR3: CSAYQAGGAYEQYF; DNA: TGCAGTGCTTATCAGGCGGGGGGCGCCTACGAGCAGTACTTC
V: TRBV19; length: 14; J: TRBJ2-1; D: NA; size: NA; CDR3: CASSIVGEGSEQFF; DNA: TGTGCCAGTAGTATAGTGGGGGAAGGTAGTGAGCAGTTCTTC
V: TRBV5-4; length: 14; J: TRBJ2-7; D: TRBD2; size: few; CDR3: CASSLKGLGDEQYF; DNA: TGTGCCAGCAGCTTGAAGGGACTAGGGGACGAGCAGTACTTC
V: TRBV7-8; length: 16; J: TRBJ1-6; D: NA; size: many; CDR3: CASSLEGSLYNSPLHF; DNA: TGTGCCAGCAGCTTAGAGGGGTCCCTCTATAATTCACCCCTCCACTTT
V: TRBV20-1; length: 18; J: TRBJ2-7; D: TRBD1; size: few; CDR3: CSARYPGTGLLRAYEQYF; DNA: TGCAGTGCTAGATACCCCGGGACAGGGCTCCTACGAGCTTACGAGCAGTACTTC
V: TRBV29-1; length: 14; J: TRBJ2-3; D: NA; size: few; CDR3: CSVGGRGATDTQYF; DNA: TGCAGCGTTGGAGGCAGGGGAGCCACAGATACGCAGTATTTT
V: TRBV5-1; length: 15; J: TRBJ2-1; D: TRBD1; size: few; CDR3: CASSPIQGAKYEQFF; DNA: TGCGCCAGCAGCCCAATACAGGGGGCTAAGTATGAGCAGTTCTTC
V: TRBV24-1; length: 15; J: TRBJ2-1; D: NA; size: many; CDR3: CATSDGGAAYNEQFF; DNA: TGTGCCACCAGTGATGGTGGGGCAGCTTACAATGAGCAGTTCTTC